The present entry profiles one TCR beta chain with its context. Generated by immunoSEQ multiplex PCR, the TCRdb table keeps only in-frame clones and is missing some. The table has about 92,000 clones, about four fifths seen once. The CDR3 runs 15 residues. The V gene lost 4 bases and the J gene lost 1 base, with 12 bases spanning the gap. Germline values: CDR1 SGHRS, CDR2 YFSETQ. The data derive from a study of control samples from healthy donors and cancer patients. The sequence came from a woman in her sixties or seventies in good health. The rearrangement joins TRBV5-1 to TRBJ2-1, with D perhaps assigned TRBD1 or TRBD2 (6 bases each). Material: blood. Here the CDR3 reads CASSPGGSSYNEQFF. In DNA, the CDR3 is TGCGCCAGCAGCCCCGGGGGCTCTTCCTACAATGAGCAGTTCTTC.